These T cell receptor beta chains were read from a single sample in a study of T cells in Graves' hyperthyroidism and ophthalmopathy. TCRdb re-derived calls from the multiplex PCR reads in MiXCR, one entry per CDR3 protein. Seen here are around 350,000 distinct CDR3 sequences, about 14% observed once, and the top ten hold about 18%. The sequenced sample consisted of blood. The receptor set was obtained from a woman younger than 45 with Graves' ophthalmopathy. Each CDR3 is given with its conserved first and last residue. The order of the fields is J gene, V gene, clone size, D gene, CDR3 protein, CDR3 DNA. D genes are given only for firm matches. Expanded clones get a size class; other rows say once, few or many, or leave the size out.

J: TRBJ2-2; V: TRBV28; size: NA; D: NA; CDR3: CATLHDGELFF; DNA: TGTGCCACCCTCCATGACGGGGAGCTGTTTTTT
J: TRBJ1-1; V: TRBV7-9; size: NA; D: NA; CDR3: CASSLAGADKAFF; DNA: TGTGCCAGCAGCTTAGCAGGGGCGGATAAAGCTTTCTTT
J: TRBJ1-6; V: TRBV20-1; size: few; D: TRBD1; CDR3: CSGTGGLNSPLHF; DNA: TGCAGTGGGACAGGGGGCTTAAATTCACCCCTCCACTTT
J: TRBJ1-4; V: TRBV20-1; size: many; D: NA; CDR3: CSARDGNSYEKLFF; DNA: TGCAGTGCTAGAGATGGGAACAGTTATGAAAAACTGTTTTTT
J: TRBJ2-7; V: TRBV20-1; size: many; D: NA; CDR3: CSARDVPASRNEQYF; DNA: TGCAGTGCTAGAGATGTTCCAGCGAGTAGGAACGAGCAGTACTTC
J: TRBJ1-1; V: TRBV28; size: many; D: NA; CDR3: CASSLGDWGTEAFF; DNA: TGTGCCAGCAGTTTAGGGGACTGGGGCACTGAAGCTTTCTTT
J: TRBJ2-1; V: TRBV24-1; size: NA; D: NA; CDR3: CATSGGFIYEQFF; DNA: TGTGCCACCAGTGGTGGGTTTATCTATGAGCAGTTCTTC
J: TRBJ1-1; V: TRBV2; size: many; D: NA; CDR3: CASSYRVLTVMNTEAFF; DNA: TGTGCCAGCAGCTACAGGGTTCTTACAGTCATGAACACTGAAGCTTTCTTT
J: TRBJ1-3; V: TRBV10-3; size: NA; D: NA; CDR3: CAISEDRAGNTIYF; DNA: TGTGCCATCAGTGAAGATAGGGCTGGAAACACCATATATTTT
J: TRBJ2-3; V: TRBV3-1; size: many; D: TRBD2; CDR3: CASSQDLGLDTDTQYF; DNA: TGTGCCAGCAGCCAAGATTTGGGACTAGACACAGATACGCAGTATTTT
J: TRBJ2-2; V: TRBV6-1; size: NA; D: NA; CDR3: CASSYFRKTNTGELFF; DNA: TGTGCCAGCAGTTATTTTCGCAAGACGAACACCGGGGAGCTGTTTTTT
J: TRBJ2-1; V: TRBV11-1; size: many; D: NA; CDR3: CASSLLQQDNEQFF; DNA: TGTGCCAGCAGCTTACTCCAACAGGACAATGAGCAGTTCTTC
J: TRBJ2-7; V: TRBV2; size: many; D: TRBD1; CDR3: CASIDRVREQYF; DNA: TGTGCCAGCATAGACAGGGTTCGCGAGCAGTACTTC
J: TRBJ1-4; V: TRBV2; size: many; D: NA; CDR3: CASSVIPTNEKLFF; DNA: TGTGCCAGCAGTGTGATCCCAACTAATGAAAAACTGTTTTTT
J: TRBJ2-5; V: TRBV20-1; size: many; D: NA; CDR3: CSAGTGTYEETQYF; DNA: TGCAGTGCTGGCACCGGGACGTACGAAGAGACCCAGTACTTC
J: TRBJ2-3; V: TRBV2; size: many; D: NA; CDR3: CASSELAPRDTQYF; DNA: TGTGCCAGCAGTGAGTTAGCCCCTAGGGATACGCAGTATTTT
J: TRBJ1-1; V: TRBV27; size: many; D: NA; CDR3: CASSLRGEYTEAFF; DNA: TGTGCCAGCAGTTTACGAGGGGAATACACTGAAGCTTTCTTT
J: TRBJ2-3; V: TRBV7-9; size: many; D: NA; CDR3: CASSLTARATDTQYF; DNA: TGTGCCAGCAGCTTAACGGCGCGGGCCACAGATACGCAGTATTTT
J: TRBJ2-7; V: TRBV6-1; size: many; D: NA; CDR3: CASSEEAGSSYEQYF; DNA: TGTGCCAGCAGTGAAGAGGCCGGGAGCTCCTACGAGCAGTACTTC
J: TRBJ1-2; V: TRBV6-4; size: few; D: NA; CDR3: CASSPTGTGYGYTF; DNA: TGTGCCAGCAGTCCAACCGGGACGGGCTATGGCTACACCTTC
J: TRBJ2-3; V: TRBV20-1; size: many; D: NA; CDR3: CSAAISGGPDTQYF; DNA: TGCAGTGCCGCGATTTCAGGTGGCCCAGATACGCAGTATTTT
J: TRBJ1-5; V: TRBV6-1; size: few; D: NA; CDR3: CARSHHRTANQPQHF; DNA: TGTGCCAGAAGCCATCATCGGACAGCCAATCAGCCCCAGCATTTT
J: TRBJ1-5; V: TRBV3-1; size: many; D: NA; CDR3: CASSQARRQPQHF; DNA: TGTGCCAGCAGCCAGGCACGGCGTCAGCCCCAGCATTTT
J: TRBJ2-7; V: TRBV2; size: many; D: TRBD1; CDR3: CASSEAPGQGSYEQYF; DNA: TGTGCCAGCAGTGAAGCGCCGGGACAGGGTTCCTACGAGCAGTACTTC
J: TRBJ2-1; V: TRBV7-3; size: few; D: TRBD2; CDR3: CASSRAGGHGNEQFF; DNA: TGTGCCAGCAGCCGAGCGGGGGGGCACGGCAATGAGCAGTTCTTC
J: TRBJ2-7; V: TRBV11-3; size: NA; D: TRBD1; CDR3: CASSSPSGTGRTYEQYF; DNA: TGTGCCAGCAGCTCCCCTTCCGGGACAGGGAGGACCTACGAGCAGTACTTC
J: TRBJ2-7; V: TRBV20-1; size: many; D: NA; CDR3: CSAREPEGPKAYEQYF; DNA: TGCAGTGCCCGGGAACCCGAGGGACCTAAGGCCTACGAGCAGTACTTC
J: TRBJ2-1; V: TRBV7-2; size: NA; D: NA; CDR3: CASSRSGSNGNEQFF; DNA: TGTGCCAGCAGCCGATCCGGGTCGAACGGAAATGAGCAGTTCTTC
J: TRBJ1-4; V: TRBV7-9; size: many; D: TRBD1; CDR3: CASRGTGRGQEKLFF; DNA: TGTGCCAGCAGAGGGACAGGGCGCGGACAGGAAAAACTGTTTTTT
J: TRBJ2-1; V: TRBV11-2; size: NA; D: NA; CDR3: CASRLAVEQFF; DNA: TGTGCCAGCAGGTTAGCGGTTGAGCAGTTCTTC
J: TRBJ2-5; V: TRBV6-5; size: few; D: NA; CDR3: CASSYSVSETQYF; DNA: TGTGCCAGCAGTTACTCGGTTTCGGAGACCCAGTACTTC
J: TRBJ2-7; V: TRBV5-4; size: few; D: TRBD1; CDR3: CASSPGWGQPSYEQYF; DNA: TGTGCCAGCAGCCCCGGGTGGGGACAGCCCTCCTACGAGCAGTACTTC
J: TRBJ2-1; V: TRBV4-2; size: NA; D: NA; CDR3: CASSQEGGGAVNEQFF; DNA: TGTGCCAGCAGCCAAGAAGGGGGGGGGGCGGTCAATGAGCAGTTCTTC
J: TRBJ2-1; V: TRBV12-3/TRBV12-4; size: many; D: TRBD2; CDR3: CASSLVRLAGGSAQFF; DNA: TGTGCCAGCAGTTTAGTAAGGCTAGCGGGGGGGTCCGCGCAGTTCTTC
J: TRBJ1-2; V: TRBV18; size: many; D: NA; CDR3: CASSPDRTKNYGYTF; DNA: TGTGCCAGCTCACCAGACCGGACTAAAAACTATGGCTACACCTTC
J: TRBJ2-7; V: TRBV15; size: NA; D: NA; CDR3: CATSRVLRYEQCF; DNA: TGTGCCACCAGCAGAGTCTTGCGATACGAGCAGTGCTTC
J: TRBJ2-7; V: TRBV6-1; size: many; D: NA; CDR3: CASSETRYYEQYF; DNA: TGTGCCAGCAGCGAAACCCGATACTACGAGCAGTACTTC
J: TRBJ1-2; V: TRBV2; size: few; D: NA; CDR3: CAIRTDGYTF; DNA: TGTGCCATCCGGACAGATGGCTACACCTTC
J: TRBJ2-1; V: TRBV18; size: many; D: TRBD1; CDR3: CASSPNDRGRRNEQFF; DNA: TGTGCCAGCTCACCTAATGACAGGGGGCGCAGGAATGAGCAGTTCTTC
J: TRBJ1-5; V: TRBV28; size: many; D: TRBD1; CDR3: CASRRQRTGNQPQHF; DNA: TGTGCCAGCAGACGACAGCGGACAGGTAATCAGCCCCAGCATTTT